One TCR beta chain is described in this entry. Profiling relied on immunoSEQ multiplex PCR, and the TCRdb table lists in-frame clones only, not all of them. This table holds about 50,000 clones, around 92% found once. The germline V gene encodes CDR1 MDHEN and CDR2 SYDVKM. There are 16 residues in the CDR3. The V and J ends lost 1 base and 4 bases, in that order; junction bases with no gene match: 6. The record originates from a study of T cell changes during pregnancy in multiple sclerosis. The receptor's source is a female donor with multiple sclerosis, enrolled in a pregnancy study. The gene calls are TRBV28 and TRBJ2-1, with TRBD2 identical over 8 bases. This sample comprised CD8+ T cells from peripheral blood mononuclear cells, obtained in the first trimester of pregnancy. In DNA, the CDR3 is TGTGCCAGCAGTTTATCGCTAGCGGGTACTTACAATGAGCAGTTCTTC. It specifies CASSLSLAGTYNEQFF.